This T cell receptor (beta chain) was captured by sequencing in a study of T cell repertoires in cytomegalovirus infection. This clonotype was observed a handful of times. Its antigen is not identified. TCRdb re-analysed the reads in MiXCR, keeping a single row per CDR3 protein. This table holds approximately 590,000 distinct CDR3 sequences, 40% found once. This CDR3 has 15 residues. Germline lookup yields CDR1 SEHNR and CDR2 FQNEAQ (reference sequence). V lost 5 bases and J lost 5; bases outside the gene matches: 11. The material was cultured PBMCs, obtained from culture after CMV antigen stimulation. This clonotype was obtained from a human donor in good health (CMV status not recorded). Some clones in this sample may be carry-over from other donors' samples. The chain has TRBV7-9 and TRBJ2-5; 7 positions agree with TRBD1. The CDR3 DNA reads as TGTGCCAGCAGCCCGGGACAGCTAGCCGTGGAGACCCAGTACTTC. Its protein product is CASSPGQLAVETQYF. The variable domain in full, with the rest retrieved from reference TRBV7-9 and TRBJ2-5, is DTGVSQNPRHKITKRGQNVTFRCDPISEHNRLYWYRQTLGQGPEFLTYFQNEAQLEKSRLLSDRFSAERPKGSFSTLEIQRTEQGDSAMYLCASSPGQLAVETQYFGPGTRLLVL.